This T cell receptor beta chain was identified during a study of blood T cell repertoires in COVID-19. Authors' processing steps: From reference gene primer amplification, estimates of nucleated cell counts were derived. Libraries were prepared by immunoSEQ multiplex PCR; TCRdb keeps only in-frame clonotypes and omits some of them. The D gene and trimming were derived from the DNA, and the V and J assignments and clone size from that table. The data hold about 250,000 clones, with just over 85% observed a single time. This CDR3 is built from 11 residues. V gave up 6 bases and J gave up 9 bases, with 13 bases separating them. Germline V gene lookup returns CDR1 DFQATT and CDR2 SNEGSKA (reference sequence).

Sequencing was performed on PBMCs or T cells enriched from blood (not recorded which). The source is a man between 18 and 35 years old who had recovered from COVID-19. V and J are TRBV20-1 and TRBJ2-3; D gene uncertain. In DNA, the CDR3 is TGCAGTGCCCTTGCACAGAGCACGCAGTATTTT. As protein: CSALAQSTQYF.